This T cell receptor (beta chain) comes out of a study of response to subunit inactivated influenza vaccine. The CDR3 is 17 amino acids. Germline V gene data show CDR1 as SGHVS and CDR2 as FNYEAQ. V lost 2 bases and J lost 0, with 14 bases in between. As concerns this clonotype: What it binds is not known.

Study results and caveats: The authors suggested that every seasonal influenza vaccination recruits few new T cells.

TCRdb re-analysed the RT-PCR reads in MiXCR, keeping a single row per CDR3 protein. This sample has hundreds of thousands of distinct CDR3 sequences, with around 20% found just once. The TCR sequence derives from a man between 50 and 70 years old who received an inactivated influenza vaccine. The material sequenced was PBMCs from blood, taken less than 22 months after vaccination. The rearrangement links TRBV7-6 to TRBJ2-1; D is undetermined. The CDR3: CASSLSGRESSYNEQFF. For the CDR3, the DNA is TGTGCCAGCAGCTTAAGTGGTCGTGAAAGCTCCTACAATGAGCAGTTCTTC.